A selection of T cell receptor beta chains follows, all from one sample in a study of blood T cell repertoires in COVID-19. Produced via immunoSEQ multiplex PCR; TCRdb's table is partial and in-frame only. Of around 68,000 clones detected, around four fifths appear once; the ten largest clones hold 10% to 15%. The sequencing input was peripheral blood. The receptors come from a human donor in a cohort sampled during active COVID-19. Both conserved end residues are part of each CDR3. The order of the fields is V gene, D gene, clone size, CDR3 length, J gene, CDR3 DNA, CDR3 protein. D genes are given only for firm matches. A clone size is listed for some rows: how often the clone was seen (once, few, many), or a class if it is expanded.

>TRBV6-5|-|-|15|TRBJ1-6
TGTGCCAGCAGTTACTCGGGGGGGCTGAATTCACCCCTCCACTTT
CASSYSGGLNSPLHF
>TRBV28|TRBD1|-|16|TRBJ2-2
TGTGCCAGCAGTTTCATCGGACAGGGAAATCCCGGGGAGCTGTTTTTT
CASSFIGQGNPGELFF
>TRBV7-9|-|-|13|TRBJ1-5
TGTGCCAGCACCAGCGGGGGCAATCAGCCCCAGCATTTT
CASTSGGNQPQHF
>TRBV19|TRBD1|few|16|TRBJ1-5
TGTGCCAGTAGTATAGGGACAGGGAGTGGGGCTCAGCCCCAGCATTTT
CASSIGTGSGAQPQHF
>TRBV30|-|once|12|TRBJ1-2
TGTGCCTGGAGTGAGACTTTCTATGGCTACACCTTC
CAWSETFYGYTF
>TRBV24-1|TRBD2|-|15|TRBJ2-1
TGTGCCACCAGTGACTCGACTAGCGGGTACAATGAGCAGTTCTTC
CATSDSTSGYNEQFF
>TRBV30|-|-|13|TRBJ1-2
TGTGCCTGGAGCGCAACAGGGCTCCGGGGCTACACCTTC
CAWSATGLRGYTF
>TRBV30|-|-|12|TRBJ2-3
TGTGCCTGGACAGGGTTGACAGATACGCAGTATTTT
CAWTGLTDTQYF
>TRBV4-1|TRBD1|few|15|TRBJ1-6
TGCGCCAGCAGCGAGGGACAGATCTATAATTCACCCCTCCACTTT
CASSEGQIYNSPLHF
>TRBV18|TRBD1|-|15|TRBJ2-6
TGTGCCAGCTCACGACAGGGCTCTGGGGCCAACGTCCTGACTTTC
CASSRQGSGANVLTF
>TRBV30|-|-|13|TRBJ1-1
TGTGCCTGGAGTGTTCAGGGATCCACTGAAGCTTTCTTT
CAWSVQGSTEAFF
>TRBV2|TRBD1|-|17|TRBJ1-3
TGTGCCAGCAGTCCTGGCGACAGGGGGTTCTCTGGAAACACCATATATTTT
CASSPGDRGFSGNTIYF
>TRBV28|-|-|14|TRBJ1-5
TGTGCCAGCAGAGGGGTTGGGGACAATCAGCCCCAGCATTTT
CASRGVGDNQPQHF
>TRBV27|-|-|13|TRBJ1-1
TGTGCCAGCAGTCCCAGGGAGGGGTTGGGAGCTTTCTTT
CASSPREGLGAFF
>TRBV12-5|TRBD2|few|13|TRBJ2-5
TGTGCTAGTGCCCCTAGCGGAGGTGAGACCCAGTACTTC
CASAPSGGETQYF
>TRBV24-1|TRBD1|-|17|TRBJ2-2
TGTGCCACCAGTGATACCTATGGACAGGGGGCTAGCGGGGAGCTGTTTTTT
CATSDTYGQGASGELFF
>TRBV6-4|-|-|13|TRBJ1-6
TGTGCCAGCTCGACAGTGGATAATTCACCCCTCCACTTT
CASSTVDNSPLHF
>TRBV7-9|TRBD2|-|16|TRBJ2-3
TGTGCCAGCAGCTCAGAGGGAGCGGGGGGCACAGATACGCAGTATTTT
CASSSEGAGGTDTQYF
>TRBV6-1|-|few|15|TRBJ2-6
TGTGCCAGCAGTGAAAGGAGCTCTGGGGCCAACGTCCTGACTTTC
CASSERSSGANVLTF
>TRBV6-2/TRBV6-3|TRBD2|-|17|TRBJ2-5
TGTGCCACCAGTCCGCCCGTCGGCGGGGGAAGCCAGTCGACCCAGTACTTC
CATSPPVGGGSQSTQYF
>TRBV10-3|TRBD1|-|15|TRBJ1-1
TGTGCCATCAGTGAACGGGACAGGCGAAGCGCTGAAGCTTTCTTT
CAISERDRRSAEAFF
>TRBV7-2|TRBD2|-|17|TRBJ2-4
TGTGCCAGCAGCTTAGTAGGCGGGGGGGCTGAGAGAAACATTCAGTACTTC
CASSLVGGGAERNIQYF
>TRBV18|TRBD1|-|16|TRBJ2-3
TGTGCCAGCTCACCCCCACAGGGGGCCGGCACAGATACGCAGTATTTT
CASSPPQGAGTDTQYF
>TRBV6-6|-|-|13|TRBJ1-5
TGTGCCAGCAGTTACTGGGCGAATCAGCCCCAGCATTTT
CASSYWANQPQHF
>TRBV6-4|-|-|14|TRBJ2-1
TGTGCCAGCAGTGAAGGTCGCGACGGGGATGAGCAGTTCTTC
CASSEGRDGDEQFF
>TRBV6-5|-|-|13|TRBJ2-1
TGTGCCAGCAGCTCCGGGACCTACAATGAGCAGTTCTTC
CASSSGTYNEQFF
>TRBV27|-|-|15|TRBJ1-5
TGTGCCAGCAGGTTACAGGGAATTAGCAATCAGCCCCAGCATTTT
CASRLQGISNQPQHF
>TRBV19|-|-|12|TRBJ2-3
TGTGCCAGTAGTACCCTCACAGATACGCAGTATTTT
CASSTLTDTQYF
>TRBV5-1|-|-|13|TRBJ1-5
TGCGCCAGCAGCTTCAACGCAGGTCAGCCCCAGCATTTT
CASSFNAGQPQHF
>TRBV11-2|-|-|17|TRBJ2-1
TGTGCCAGCAGCTTAGATGTGGTGGGGCCGCTAGGTGATGAGCAGTTCTTC
CASSLDVVGPLGDEQFF
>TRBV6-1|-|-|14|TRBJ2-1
TGTGCCAGCAGTGAAGCGATACAGGGTGGTGAGCAGTTCTTC
CASSEAIQGGEQFF
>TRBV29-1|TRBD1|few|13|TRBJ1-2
TGCAGCGTTGGAGTGACAGGGGGGGATGGCTACACCTTC
CSVGVTGGDGYTF